The 14 T cell receptor beta chains reported below all come from one sample, sequenced in a study of T cells in Graves' hyperthyroidism and ophthalmopathy. RNA transcripts gave rise to amplified TCR beta CDR3 regions. The study used the HTBI primer set for a first-round RT-PCR of the TCR CDR3. TCRdb analysed the multiplex PCR reads with MiXCR anew, one entry per CDR3 protein. The data contain around 110,000 distinct CDR3 sequences, about a sixth of them singletons. Input material: blood. Receptor source: a woman in her forties or fifties with Graves' hyperthyroidism.

This clonotype came up a few times. This rearrangement joins TRBV7-3 to TRBJ2-1; possibly TRBD2 for D (5 bases). From germline, CDR1 is SGHTA and CDR2 FQGTGA. The CDR3 loop spans 15 amino acids. The V gene lost 3 bases and the J gene lost 2 bases, with 11 bases spanning the gap. The CDR3 spells CASSFEGAPYNEQFF. Written as DNA, the CDR3 is TGTGCCAGCAGCTTTGAGGGAGCCCCCTACAATGAGCAGTTCTTC.

This clonotype was counted ten times or more. The gene calls are TRBV12-3 or TRBV12-4 and TRBJ2-1, with 9 bases matching TRBD2. The CDR3 covers 16 residues. V lost 5 bases, J lost 2 bases, and 7 bases stayed unmatched. The CDR3 sequence: CASSDEAGGAYNEQFF. Written as DNA, the CDR3 is TGTGCCAGCAGTGACGAAGCGGGAGGAGCCTACAATGAGCAGTTCTTC.

This clonotype was seen many times. The V and J genes are TRBV3-1 and TRBJ2-7, with 9 nucleotides matching TRBD2. The CDR3 length is 14 residues. Germline CDR1 LGHDT, CDR2 YNNKEL (reference sequence). V shed 0 bases, J shed 6 bases, and the junction held 3 bases outside the gene matches. CDR3 nucleotides: TGTGCCAGCAGCCAAGAAGGGACTAGCTCCGAGCAGTACTTC. The encoded protein is CASSQEGTSSEQYF.

This clonotype appeared a few times. The DNA for the CDR3 is TGTGCCAGCAGCCTACTCCCCACAAACACTGAAGCTTTCTTT. Translating it yields CASSLLPTNTEAFF. This sequence joins TRBV9 and TRBJ1-1; D is undetermined. V was pared by 4 bases and J by 2 bases, with 12 bases between. The CDR3 spans 14 residues. Germline V lookup: CDR1 SGDLS, CDR2 YYNGEE. Filled out from reference TRBV9 and TRBJ1-1, the complete variable domain reads DSGVTQTPKHLITATGQRVTLRCSPRSGDLSVYWYQQSLDQGLQFLIQYYNGEERAKGNILERFSAQQFPDLHSELNLSSLELGDSALYFCASSLLPTNTEAFFGQGTRLTVV.

J is TRBJ1-3 and V is TRBV12-3 or TRBV12-4, with D maybe TRBD1 (5 bases). The V gene lost 6 bases and the J gene lost 0 bases, with 12 bases spanning the gap. The CDR3 loop spans 15 amino acids. CDR3 protein: CASRDTASSGNTIYF. The CDR3 DNA sequence: TGTGCCAGCAGGGACACAGCTAGCTCTGGAAACACCATATATTTT.

Many counts were recorded for this clonotype. This chain links TRBV5-5 with TRBJ2-1; no firm D call. Per germline, CDR1 SGHKS and CDR2 YYEKEE (reference sequence). Deletions cut 4 bases from V and 4 bases from J, with 9 bases between. This CDR3 is built from 13 residues. The CDR3 DNA sequence: TGTGCCAGCAGCACCCCCCCGTACAATGAGCAGTTCTTC. Translating gives CASSTPPYNEQFF.

This clonotype was picked up many times. The rearrangement links TRBV12-3 or TRBV12-4 to TRBJ1-2; maybe TRBD1 (6 bases). The ends were cut back, 8 bases at V and 3 bases at J, with 13 bases in the middle. CDR3 length: 13 residues. The CDR3 nucleotides read TGTGCCAGCTGGGAACAGGGAGACTATGGCTACACCTTC. Amino acid sequence: CASWEQGDYGYTF.

This clonotype showed up many times. The chain links TRBV30 to TRBJ2-5; 7 bases align to TRBD1. This CDR3 is 15 amino acids long. V dropped 3 bases and J dropped 5; count of bases not matched to a gene: 12. The V gene's germline CDR1 is GTSNPN and CDR2 SVGIG (reference sequence). The CDR3 nucleotides read TGTGCCTGGAGACCGACAGGGCTCGGTTCGGAGACCCAGTACTTC. This translates into CAWRPTGLGSETQYF.

The table lists this clonotype with many counts. The DNA of the CDR3 is TGTGCCAGCAGCAGCCAAATGGGCAGCCACTATGGCTACACCTTC. It encodes CASSSQMGSHYGYTF. The chain employs TRBV28 and TRBJ1-2; D unresolved. The V end lost 6 bases, the J end lost 3 bases, and 17 bases lay between the germline ends. The germline gives CDR1 MDHEN, CDR2 SYDVKM. This CDR3 is 15 amino acids long.

This clonotype occurred many times. The rearrangement joins TRBV11-2 to TRBJ1-1; D perhaps matches TRBD1 (5 bases). This CDR3 comprises 15 residues. From germline, CDR1 is SGHAT and CDR2 FQNNGV. Between the trimmed V and J ends, which lost 2 bases and 4 bases, there was a span of 14 bases. CDR3 residues: CASSLNVRGSTEAFF. The CDR3 DNA is TGTGCCAGCAGCTTAAATGTACGGGGGAGCACTGAAGCTTTCTTT.

This clonotype was picked up many times. The chain combines TRBV2 with TRBJ1-4; 7 bases agree with TRBD1. The CDR3 loop spans 14 amino acids. Germline CDR1 is SNHLY and CDR2 is FYNNEI. The trim removed 6 bases at V and 7 bases at J, leaving 8 bases unmatched. CDR3 sequence reads: CASSPGGAFEKLFF. DNA for the CDR3: TGTGCCAGCAGCCCAGGGGGGGCTTTTGAAAAACTGTTTTTT.

This clonotype was seen at least ten times. The genes are TRBV5-1 and TRBJ2-7; 8 bases fit TRBD1. The CDR3 consists of 14 residues. J gave up 4 bases and V 0 bases, and 3 bases lay outside the gene matches. Germline V lookup: CDR1 SGHRS, CDR2 YFSETQ. Here the CDR3 reads CASSLAGTGYEQYV. CDR3 in DNA: TGCGCCAGCAGCTTGGCCGGGACAGGTTACGAGCAGTACGTC.

This clonotype was recorded at least ten times. The CDR3 DNA reads as TGTGCCAGCAAGCGGAGCGGGAGTACGGGGGAGACCCAGTACTTC. Amino acid sequence: CASKRSGSTGETQYF. The V and J genes are TRBV2 and TRBJ2-5, with 8 nucleotides matching TRBD2. Trimming at V came to 7 bases and at J to 5 bases, leaving 12 bases not matched to a gene. There are 15 residues in the CDR3. Looked up from germline, CDR1 is SNHLY and CDR2 is FYNNEI. Drawing the rest from reference TRBV2 and TRBJ2-5, the complete variable domain is EPEVTQTPSHQVTQMGQEVILRCVPISNHLYFYWYRQILGQKVEFLVSFYNNEISEKSEIFDDQFSVERPDGSNFTLKIRSTKLEDSAMYFCASKRSGSTGETQYFGPGTRLLVL.

The table lists this clonotype with many counts. The V gene is TRBV30, the J gene TRBJ2-3; 10 bases agree with TRBD2. V shed 4 bases and J 4 bases; nucleotides not matched to a gene: 5. Per the germline V gene, CDR1 is GTSNPN and CDR2 is SVGIG (reference sequence). CDR3 length equals 14 residues. CDR3: CAWNRAGGPDTQYF. CDR3 bases: TGTGCCTGGAACAGAGCGGGAGGGCCAGATACGCAGTATTTT.